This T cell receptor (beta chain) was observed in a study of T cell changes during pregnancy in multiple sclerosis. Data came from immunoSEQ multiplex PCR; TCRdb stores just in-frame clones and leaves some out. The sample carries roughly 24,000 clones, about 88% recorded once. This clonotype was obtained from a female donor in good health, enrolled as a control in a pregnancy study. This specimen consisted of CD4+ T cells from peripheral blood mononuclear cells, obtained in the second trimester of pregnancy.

The CDR3 loop reads CASSSSRGTPKETQYF. CDR3 in DNA: TGTGCCAGCAGCTCTTCCAGGGGGACACCTAAAGAGACCCAGTACTTC. The rearrangement uses TRBV13 and TRBJ2-5, with TRBD1 identical over 7 bases. The V gene end was trimmed by 4 bases and the J gene end by 3 bases; junction bases not matched to a gene: 11. Germline V gives CDR1 PRHDT, CDR2 FYEKMQ (reference sequence). The CDR3 extends over 16 amino acids.